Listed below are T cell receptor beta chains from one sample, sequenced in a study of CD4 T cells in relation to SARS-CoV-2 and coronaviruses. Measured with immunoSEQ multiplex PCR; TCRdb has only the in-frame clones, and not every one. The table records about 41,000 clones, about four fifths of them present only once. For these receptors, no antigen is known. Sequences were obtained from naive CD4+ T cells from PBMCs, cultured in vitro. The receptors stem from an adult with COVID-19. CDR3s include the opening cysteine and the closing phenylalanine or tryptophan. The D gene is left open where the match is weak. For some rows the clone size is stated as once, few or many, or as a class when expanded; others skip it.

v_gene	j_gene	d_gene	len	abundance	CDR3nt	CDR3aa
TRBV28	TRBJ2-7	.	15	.	TGTGCCAGCAGGGATTCCGGGGTCCGGGGGTACGAGCAGTACTTC	CASRDSGVRGYEQYF
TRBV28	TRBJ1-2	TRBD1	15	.	TGTGCCAGCAGTTCACCAGGGGGCGCATTTTACGGCTACACCTTC	CASSSPGGAFYGYTF
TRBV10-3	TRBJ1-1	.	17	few	TGTGCCATCAGTGCCAACAGTGGACCGGGTGCGAACACTGAAGCTTTCTTT	CAISANSGPGANTEAFF
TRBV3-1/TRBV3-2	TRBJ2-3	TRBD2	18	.	TGTGCCAGCAGCCAAAGGGCTCTAGCGGCATCTGCACAAGATACGCAGTATTTT	CASSQRALAASAQDTQYF
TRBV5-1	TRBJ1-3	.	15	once	TGCGCCAGCAGCTTGGCCGGAGGGACTGGAAACACCATATATTTT	CASSLAGGTGNTIYF
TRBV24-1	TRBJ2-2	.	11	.	TGTGCCACCAGTGATTATGGGGAGCTGTTTTTT	CATSDYGELFF
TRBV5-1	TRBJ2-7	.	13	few	TGCGCCAGCAGCTTGCACATCGGGGACGAGCAGTACTTC	CASSLHIGDEQYF
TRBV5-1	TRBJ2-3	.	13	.	TGCGCCAGCAGCTTGGAGATAGGGGATACGCAGTATTTT	CASSLEIGDTQYF
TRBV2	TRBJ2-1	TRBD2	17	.	TGTGCCAGCAGTGAGGCCCGTACTAGCGGATTGTACAATGAGCAGTTCTTC	CASSEARTSGLYNEQFF
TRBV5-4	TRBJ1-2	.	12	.	TGTGCCAGCAGCACCGACAGTTATGGCTACACCTTC	CASSTDSYGYTF
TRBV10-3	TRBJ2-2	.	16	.	TGTGCCATCAGTGAGTTAGGAGGACTGAACACCGGGGAGCTGTTTTTT	CAISELGGLNTGELFF
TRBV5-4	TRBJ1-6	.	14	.	TGTGCCAGCAGCTTGGAGCAGGCTAATTCACCCCTCCACTTT	CASSLEQANSPLHF
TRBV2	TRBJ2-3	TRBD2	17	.	TGTGCCAGCAGTGATGTAAGCGGGAGGGCCGTTACAGATACGCAGTATTTT	CASSDVSGRAVTDTQYF
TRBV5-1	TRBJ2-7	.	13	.	TGCGCCAGCAGCCCAGACATCTCCTACGAGCAGTACTTC	CASSPDISYEQYF
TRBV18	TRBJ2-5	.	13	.	TGTGCCAGCTCACCGGACAGCCAAGAGACCCAGTACTTC	CASSPDSQETQYF
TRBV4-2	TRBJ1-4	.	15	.	TGTGCCAGCAGCCTCCCGGCAGGGCATGATGAAAAACTGTTTTTT	CASSLPAGHDEKLFF
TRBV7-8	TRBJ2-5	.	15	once	TGTGCCAGCAGCTTAGATGGGGGAAGGAAAGAGACCCAGTACTTC	CASSLDGGRKETQYF
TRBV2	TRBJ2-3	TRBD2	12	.	TGTGCCAGCAGCGCGGGGGCAGATACGCAGTATTTT	CASSAGADTQYF
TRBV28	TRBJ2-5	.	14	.	TGTGCCAGCAGTTTCCGGGTCAGTCAAGAGACCCAGTACTTC	CASSFRVSQETQYF
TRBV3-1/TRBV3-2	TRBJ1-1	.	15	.	TGTGCCAGCAGCCCTGCAGTAGGGGGGATCACTGAAGCTTTCTTT	CASSPAVGGITEAFF
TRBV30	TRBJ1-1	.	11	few	TGTGCCTGGACCAGGGGCACTGAAGCTTTCTTT	CAWTRGTEAFF
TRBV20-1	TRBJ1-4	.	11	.	TGCAGTGCTAGGGCCAATGAAAAACTGTTTTTT	CSARANEKLFF
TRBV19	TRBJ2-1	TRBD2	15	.	TGTGCCAGCTCCGCACCGGGACTAGATTACAATGAGCAGTTCTTC	CASSAPGLDYNEQFF
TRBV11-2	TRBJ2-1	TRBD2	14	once	TGTGCCAGCAGCCGGACTAGCGGGAACAATGAGCAGTTCTTC	CASSRTSGNNEQFF
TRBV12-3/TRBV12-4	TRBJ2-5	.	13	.	TGTGCCAGCAGTTTTGTGGGGGGAGAGACCCAGTACTTC	CASSFVGGETQYF
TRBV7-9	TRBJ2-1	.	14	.	TGTGCCAGCAGCTTAGCGGGAGCGTACAATGAGCAGTTCTTC	CASSLAGAYNEQFF
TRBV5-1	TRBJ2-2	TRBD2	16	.	TGCGCCAGCAGCTTTTTGGCTAGCGGGAGTTCTGGGGAGCTGTTTTTT	CASSFLASGSSGELFF
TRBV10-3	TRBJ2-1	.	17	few	TGTGCCATCAGTGATAGGAGTAAACCCACGACCTACAATGAGCAGTTCTTC	CAISDRSKPTTYNEQFF
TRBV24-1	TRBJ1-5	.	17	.	TGTGCCACCAGTGATTCCAGGGGTAGCGCCGGAAATCAGCCCCAGCATTTT	CATSDSRGSAGNQPQHF
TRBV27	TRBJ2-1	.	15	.	TGTGCCAGCAGTTTATCTTCCCTACCCTACAATGAGCAGTTCTTC	CASSLSSLPYNEQFF
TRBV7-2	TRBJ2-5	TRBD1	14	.	TGTGCCAGCAGCTCCCCGGGACAGGGGGCAACCCAGTACTTC	CASSSPGQGATQYF
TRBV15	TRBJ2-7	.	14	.	TGTGCCACCAGCAGAACCTCGTCTTCCTACGAGCAGTACTTC	CATSRTSSSYEQYF
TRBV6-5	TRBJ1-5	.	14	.	TGTGCCAGCAGTAGAACTCAGGGCAATCAGCCCCAGCATTTT	CASSRTQGNQPQHF
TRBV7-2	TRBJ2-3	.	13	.	TGTGCCAGCAGCACGTCTAGCACAGATACGCAGTATTTT	CASSTSSTDTQYF
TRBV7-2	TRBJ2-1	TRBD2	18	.	TGTGCCAGCAGCTTATCGAGACTAGCGGGAGTCTCCTACAATGAGCAGTTCTTC	CASSLSRLAGVSYNEQFF
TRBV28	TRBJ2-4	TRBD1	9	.	TGTGCCAACGGGACAGGTCAGTACTTC	CANGTGQYF
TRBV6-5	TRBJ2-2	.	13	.	TGTGCCAGCTTTAACCGAAACACCGGGGAGCTGTTTTTT	CASFNRNTGELFF
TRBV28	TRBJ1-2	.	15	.	TGTGCCAGCAGTTTATCCCATGAGGGAGGAAGGGGCTACACCTTC	CASSLSHEGGRGYTF
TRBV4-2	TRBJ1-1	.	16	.	TGTGCCAGCAGCCAGGGGGCTAGGGCAGGGGTCACTGAAGCTTTCTTT	CASSQGARAGVTEAFF
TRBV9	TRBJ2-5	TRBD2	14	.	TGTGCCAGCAGCCCACGGCGGGGGGGGGAGACCCAGTACTTC	CASSPRRGGETQYF